The sequence of this T cell receptor beta chain was determined in a study of control samples from healthy donors and cancer patients. V lost 0 bases and J 4 bases, leaving 10 bases between the germline ends. The CDR3 is 15 amino acids. Germline CDR1 and CDR2: SGHRS and YFSETQ. The data were produced by immunoSEQ multiplex PCR, yet TCRdb's version contains in-frame clones alone and is incomplete. In the table there are some 150,000 clones, just under 95% of which are singletons. This chain links TRBV5-1 with TRBJ1-4; TRBD1 might be the D (6 bases). The sequenced sample consisted of blood. This clonotype was sampled from a man aged 35 to 55 in good health. The CDR3 DNA follows: TGCGCCAGCAGCTTGGGGGGGCCTAATAATGAAAAACTGTTTTTT. Its translation: CASSLGGPNNEKLFF.